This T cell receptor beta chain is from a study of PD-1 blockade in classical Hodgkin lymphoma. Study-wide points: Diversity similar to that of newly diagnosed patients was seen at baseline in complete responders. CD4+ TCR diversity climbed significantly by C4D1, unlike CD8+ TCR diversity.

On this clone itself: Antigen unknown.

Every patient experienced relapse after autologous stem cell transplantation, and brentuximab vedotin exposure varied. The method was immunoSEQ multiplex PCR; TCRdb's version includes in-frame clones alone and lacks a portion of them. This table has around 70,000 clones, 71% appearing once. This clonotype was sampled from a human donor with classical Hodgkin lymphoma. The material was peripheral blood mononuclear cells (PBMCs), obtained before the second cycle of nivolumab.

CDR3 nucleotide sequence: TGCAGCTTTCAACGGGACGGCTTGGTGGAGCAGTACTTC. Protein product: CSFQRDGLVEQYF. The chain couples TRBV29-1 to TRBJ2-7, with D tentatively TRBD1 or TRBD2 (5 bases each). Trimming took off 8 bases at V and 7 bases at J, with 21 bases between the two ends. From germline, CDR1 is SQVTM and CDR2 ANQGSEA. The CDR3 extends over 13 amino acids.